These 4 T cell receptor beta chains were all obtained from the same sample, sequenced in a study of response to subunit inactivated influenza vaccine. TCRdb reprocessed the RT-PCR reads with MiXCR, giving one entry per CDR3 protein. This table has about 310,000 distinct CDR3 sequences, approximately 23% appearing once. Sequencing used PBMCs from blood, obtained less than 22 months after vaccination. These receptor sequences come from a man aged 50 to 75 who received an inactivated influenza vaccine.

This clonotype was found many times. V and J are TRBV3-1 and TRBJ1-1; the match to TRBD1 covers 9 bases. The J segment lost 6 bases and the V segment lost 1 base, leaving 9 bases of the junction unmatched. This CDR3 is built from 16 residues. Germline CDR1 reads LGHDT; CDR2 reads YNNKEL (reference sequence). CDR3 DNA sequence: TGTGCCAGCAGCCAAGCGGTAACAGGGGGCAAGGCTGAAGCTTTCTTT. Protein product: CASSQAVTGGKAEAFF. The variable domain in full, completed from reference TRBV3-1 and TRBJ1-1, reads DTAVSQTPKYLVTQMGNDKSIKCEQNLGHDTMYWYKQDSKKFLKIMFSYNNKELIINETVPNRFSPKSPDKAHLNLHINSLELGDSAVYFCASSQAVTGGKAEAFFGQGTRLTVV.

The chain combines TRBV6-5 with TRBJ1-2, with 8 bases aligning to TRBD1. The V gene's germline CDR1 is MNHEY and CDR2 SVGAGI. The CDR3 spans 15 residues. Trimming removed 4 bases from V and 2 bases from J; junction bases left unmatched: 6. The CDR3 sequence is CASSSGQGRNYGYTF. CDR3 DNA: TGTGCCAGCAGTTCCGGACAGGGTAGGAACTATGGCTACACCTTC.

In regard to this clonotype: A read error may account for a junction end that differs from germline. This chain connects TRBV6-2 or TRBV6-3 to TRBJ1-6, with D possibly matching TRBD1 (5 bases). The CDR3 has 14 amino acids. Per the germline V gene, CDR1 is MNHEY and CDR2 is SVGEGT. The CDR3 DNA follows: TGTGCCAGCAGTTCCGGGACCTATAATTCACGCCTCCACTTT. Translating gives CASSSGTYNSRLHF.

This clonotype was counted a few times. V and J are TRBV5-1 and TRBJ1-2; 8 nucleotides align to TRBD1. Per the germline V gene, CDR1 is SGHRS and CDR2 is YFSETQ. The CDR3 runs 14 residues. V dropped 4 bases and J dropped 4; count of bases not matched to a gene: 6. CDR3 sequence reads: CASSHGQGVYGYTF. The CDR3 DNA reads as TGCGCCAGCAGCCACGGACAGGGCGTCTATGGCTACACCTTC. The full variable domain, in which reference TRBV5-1 and TRBJ1-2 provide the parts outside the CDR3, is KAGVTQTPRYLIKTRGQQVTLSCSPISGHRSVSWYQQTPGQGLQFLFEYFSETQRNKGNFPGRFSGRQFSNSRSEMNVSTLELGDSALYLCASSHGQGVYGYTFGSGTRLTVV.